These 19 T cell receptor beta chains were sequenced from one sample in a study of T cells in Graves' hyperthyroidism and ophthalmopathy. TCR beta CDR3 sequences were amplified from RNA transcripts. The primer set for the first-round RT-PCR of the TCR CDR3 was HTBI. TCRdb re-called the multiplex PCR reads through MiXCR, storing one row per CDR3 protein. Found here are some 420,000 distinct CDR3 sequences, roughly 15% of them singletons; the top ten hold 4% to 6.5%. Source material: blood. The receptors originated from a woman between 18 and 30 years old with Graves' hyperthyroidism.

This clonotype was seen at least ten times. V usage is TRBV5-4 and J usage is TRBJ1-5; D not resolved. The CDR3 spans 13 residues. Trimming cost V 0 bases and J 6 bases, with 7 bases left between them. Germline values: CDR1 SGHNT, CDR2 YYREEE (reference sequence). CDR3 protein: CASSLEAGQPQHF. The CDR3 region has the DNA TGTGCCAGCAGCTTGGAAGCCGGTCAGCCCCAGCATTTT. The whole variable domain, remainder taken from reference TRBV5-4 and TRBJ1-5, is ETGVTQSPTHLIKTRGQQVTLRCSSQSGHNTVSWYQQALGQGPQFIFQYYREEENGRGNFPPRFSGLQFPNYSSELNVNALELDDSALYLCASSLEAGQPQHFGDGTRLSIL.

This clonotype has just a few counts. The J gene is TRBJ1-5, the V gene TRBV9; perhaps TRBD1 as D (5 bases). Germline lookup yields CDR1 SGDLS and CDR2 YYNGEE. The V gene lost 2 bases and the J gene lost 1 base, with 10 bases spanning the gap. CDR3 length equals 15 residues. CDR3: CASSVGAESNQPQHF. CDR3 sequence (DNA): TGTGCCAGCAGCGTCGGGGCGGAGAGCAATCAGCCCCAGCATTTT. The full variable domain, completed using reference TRBV9 and TRBJ1-5, is DSGVTQTPKHLITATGQRVTLRCSPRSGDLSVYWYQQSLDQGLQFLIQYYNGEERAKGNILERFSAQQFPDLHSELNLSSLELGDSALYFCASSVGAESNQPQHFGDGTRLSIL.

In this sample, this clonotype turned up many times. The chain couples TRBV5-1 to TRBJ1-1; 10 positions match TRBD1. Germline V gene sequence: CDR1 SGHRS, CDR2 YFSETQ. J was trimmed by 6 bases and V by 1 base; bases with no gene match: 12. The CDR3 has 17 amino acids. DNA for the CDR3: TGCGCCAGCAGCTTGAATAGTCCGGGACAGGGGATGGCTGAAGCTTTCTTT. Translating it yields CASSLNSPGQGMAEAFF.

This clonotype was observed many times. The chain uses TRBV7-8 and TRBJ2-7; TRBD2 agrees at 9 bases. The CDR3 is 14 residues long. Looked up from germline, CDR1 is SGHVS and CDR2 is FQNEAQ. Trimming at V came to 4 bases and at J to 2 bases, leaving 3 bases not matched to a gene. The chain's CDR3 is CASSSGLAPYEQYF. In DNA, the CDR3 is TGTGCCAGCAGCTCTGGACTAGCGCCCTACGAGCAGTACTTC.

This clonotype was counted many times. This chain links TRBV20-1 with TRBJ1-2, with D possibly TRBD1 on 6 matching bases. CDR1 is DFQATT, CDR2 SNEGSKA, per germline (reference sequence). The CDR3 totals 14 residues. Trimming removed 6 bases from V and 8 bases from J, with 22 bases in between. The CDR3 here is CSAQMGQGRGGYTF. The CDR3 DNA reads TGCAGTGCCCAGATGGGGCAGGGGCGAGGGGGCTACACCTTC.

This clonotype was seen at least ten times. The rearrangement uses TRBV12-3 or TRBV12-4 and TRBJ1-5; perhaps TRBD1 as D (6 bases). This CDR3 is 14 amino acids long. V was pared by 6 bases and J by 3 bases, with 12 bases between. CDR3 region: CASSEDSVNQPQHF. The CDR3 coding sequence is TGTGCCAGCAGCGAGGACAGTGTCAATCAGCCCCAGCATTTT.

The V and J genes are TRBV3-1 and TRBJ1-2; no reliable D call. Germline V gene lookup returns CDR1 LGHDT and CDR2 YNNKEL (reference sequence). The CDR3 has 13 residues. With 1 base removed from V and 6 bases from J, the gap between germline ends came to 9 bases. The CDR3 loop is CASSQVRAHGYTF. The CDR3 DNA sequence: TGTGCCAGCAGCCAAGTCAGAGCTCATGGCTACACCTTC.

This clonotype was observed at least ten times. The V gene is TRBV12-3 or TRBV12-4, the J gene TRBJ1-2; D remains unclear. The V and J ends lost 6 bases and 8 bases respectively, with 13 bases between them. The CDR3 is 12 amino acids. CDR3 coding DNA: TGTGCCAGCAGCAAACTCCGGGGAGGCTACACCTTC. Protein product: CASSKLRGGYTF.

This chain connects TRBV2 to TRBJ2-3; D possibly corresponds to TRBD1 (6 bases). Germline lookup yields CDR1 SNHLY and CDR2 FYNNEI. V was cut by 7 bases and J by 0 bases, with 14 bases left in between. The CDR3 loop spans 15 amino acids. The CDR3 DNA reads as TGTGCCAGCAATCCCGGGACAACTAGCACAGATACGCAGTATTTT. It yields the protein CASNPGTTSTDTQYF. Based on the CDR3 plus reference TRBV2 and TRBJ2-3, the full variable domain is EPEVTQTPSHQVTQMGQEVILRCVPISNHLYFYWYRQILGQKVEFLVSFYNNEISEKSEIFDDQFSVERPDGSNFTLKIRSTKLEDSAMYFCASNPGTTSTDTQYFGPGTRLTVL.

This clonotype was picked up many times. The rearrangement links TRBV28 to TRBJ2-3; TRBD2 agrees at 9 bases. The CDR3 contains 15 residues. Germline CDR1 is MDHEN and CDR2 is SYDVKM. J was trimmed by 6 bases and V by 4 bases; bases with no gene match: 8. CDR3: CASSSLAGPYDTQYF. In DNA form, the CDR3 reads TGTGCCAGCAGTTCCCTAGCGGGACCATACGATACGCAGTATTTT.

This chain uses TRBV20-1 with TRBJ1-1; D call uncertain. Trimming pared 3 bases from V and 1 base from J, leaving 9 bases between. Germline loops: CDR1 DFQATT, CDR2 SNEGSKA (reference sequence). CDR3 length equals 13 residues. CDR3 nucleotide sequence: TGCAGTGCTAGGGTCCCGACGAACACTGAAGCTTTCTTT. Protein sequence: CSARVPTNTEAFF.

This clonotype has only a few counts. The chain combines TRBV14 with TRBJ2-4, with D perhaps matching TRBD2 (5 bases). Germline V CDR1 and CDR2: SGHDN, FVKESK. V was cut by 4 bases and J by 2 bases, with 12 bases left in between. The CDR3 loop spans 15 amino acids. The CDR3 loop reads CASSREPGTKNIQYF. The CDR3 bases are TGTGCCAGCAGCCGCGAACCGGGGACCAAAAACATTCAGTACTTC.

The chain joins TRBV28 to TRBJ1-4; D unresolved. Germline CDR1 and CDR2: MDHEN and SYDVKM. The V gene lost 5 bases and the J gene lost 0 bases, with 10 bases spanning the gap. There are 15 residues in the CDR3. As DNA, the CDR3 is TGTGCCAGCAGTCCCCTCTTTGCAACTAATGAAAAACTGTTTTTT. Amino acid sequence: CASSPLFATNEKLFF.

Only a few counts were recorded for this clonotype. The V and J genes are TRBV9 and TRBJ2-2; the match to TRBD1 covers 9 bases. The ends lost 3 bases at V and 6 bases at J; junction bases unmatched: 9. The germline V gene has CDR1 SGDLS and CDR2 YYNGEE. The CDR3 loop spans 16 amino acids. CDR3 sequence reads: CASSEGTGLSAGELFF. CDR3 sequence (DNA): TGTGCCAGCAGCGAGGGGACAGGGTTAAGCGCCGGGGAGCTGTTTTTT.

This rearrangement joins TRBV7-3 to TRBJ2-1, with 8 bases that match TRBD2. Germline V lookup: CDR1 SGHTA, CDR2 FQGTGA. The CDR3 extends over 18 amino acids. The J segment lost 0 bases and the V segment lost 2 bases, leaving 9 bases of the junction unmatched. CDR3 DNA: TGTGCCAGCAGCTTAGGTCCCATCAGCGGGAGCTCCTACAATGAGCAGTTCTTC. Protein: CASSLGPISGSSYNEQFF.

The chain carries TRBV9 and TRBJ1-6; maybe TRBD1 (6 bases). Trimming took off 3 bases at V and 9 bases at J, with 13 bases between the two ends. Germline CDR1 SGDLS, CDR2 YYNGEE. The CDR3 totals 14 residues. CDR3 sequence reads: CASSDEQGGSPLHF. The CDR3 DNA is TGTGCCAGCAGCGACGAACAGGGCGGTTCACCCCTCCACTTT.

The rearrangement joins TRBV20-1 to TRBJ1-2; TRBD1 matches at 12 bases. CDR1 is DFQATT, CDR2 SNEGSKA, per germline (reference sequence). V shed 3 bases and J 7 bases; nucleotides not matched to a gene: 6. CDR3 size: 14 residues. CDR3 sequence: CSASPGTGGSGYTF. For the CDR3, the DNA is TGCAGTGCTAGCCCCGGGACAGGGGGCTCTGGCTACACCTTC.

V is TRBV20-1 and J is TRBJ2-7, with a possible D match to TRBD1 (5 bases). Germline CDR1 is DFQATT and CDR2 is SNEGSKA (reference sequence). With 6 bases removed from V and 2 bases from J, the gap between germline ends came to 14 bases. The CDR3 runs to 13 residues. In DNA form, the CDR3 reads TGCAGTGCCCCGGCCCCCAGGGCCTACGAGCAGTACTTC. It yields the protein CSAPAPRAYEQYF.

This clonotype was counted at least ten times. This chain connects TRBV6-1 to TRBJ2-2; D remains unclear. V lost 8 bases to trimming and J lost 0 bases, with 7 bases between them. The CDR3 sequence is 13 residues long. Germline V lookup: CDR1 MNHNS, CDR2 SASEGT. In DNA form, the CDR3 reads TGTGCCAGCCGTGGGCCGAACACCGGGGAGCTGTTTTTT. Its translation: CASRGPNTGELFF.